This entry concerns a single TCR beta chain. The antigen it recognizes is unknown. From its cysteine to its phenylalanine, the CDR3 spans 14 amino acids. The protein alone is recorded here. Reading the germline V gene gives CDR1 SQVTM and CDR2 ANQGSEA. HCMV serostatus was determined by detecting HCMV-specific IgG in serum with a commercial ELISA kit. Ficoll density gradient centrifugation was used to isolate peripheral blood mononuclear cells from blood. This sample stems from a study of T cells expressing NK-cell markers (dated by TCRdb to about 2020). Context from the whole study: Three sorted T-cell subsets (CD3+CD56+NKG2C+, CD3+CD56+NKG2C- and CD3+CD56-NKG2C+) from fewer than 10 donors had their TCR beta-chain repertoires profiled. The eight sequenced donors were randomly selected healthy volunteers, three men and five women. The libraries were sequenced on Illumina HiSeq 2000/2500, MiSeq or NextSeq, producing 2 x 150 bp reads. Among the eight sequenced donors, seven were HCMV-seropositive and one was HCMV-seronegative. Results the study describes overall, beyond this receptor: For five or six donors, the dominant CD3+CD56+NKG2C+ clonotypes were among the top 10 CD8+ clonotypes and accounted for roughly 1.0-7.5% of CD8+ T cells. It remained unclear whether the expanded NKG2C-expressing T cell clones were specific for HCMV antigens. Those dominant clonotypes were again the most abundant among CD3+CD56-NKG2C+ cells in a few donors, at about 28.3-60.1%.

Sequencing took place on an Illumina HiSeq 2000. 5'RACE template switching, by which a universal primer site and unique molecular identifiers were added, was used to make TCR beta cDNA libraries. Priming for cDNA synthesis came from the TCR beta constant segment, and two successive PCR amplification steps followed. The paper's processing steps were these. Reads were demultiplexed and grouped by UMI with MIGEC, and clonotypes were assembled and quantified with MiTCR. Only TCR cDNA sequences supported by at least two reads were kept to exclude erroneous sequences. The tcR package was used for downstream repertoire analysis, and clonotypes were matched across fractions by CDR3 nucleotide sequence plus V segment. VDJmatch was used to annotate antigen specificity against VDJdb, with one amino acid substitution in CDR3 permitted. TCRdb reprocessed the raw reads; every CDR3 protein sequence is a single record, and DNA is not supplied. The V and J calls shown here were made by TCRdb, not taken from the authors' results. For this sample, the table gives about 460,000 distinct CDR3 sequences. 1.4% of the sample is in the top ten clones.

The sequencing input was blood T cells: a sorted CD56 or NKG2C T cell subset, CD4+ or CD8+ T cells, or bulk PBMC T cells (not recorded which). The sequence is built from TRBV29-1 and TRBJ2-1. The source is a woman aged 50 to 65 in good health. Donor details come from another sample of the same person, matched by shared clones. The CDR3 region: CSVCVGSVYNEQFF.